This is a list of T cell receptor beta chains from one sample in a study of blood T cells in healthy people across ages. Each CDR3 protein is one row after TCRdb ran MiXCR on the 5' RACE reads. This sample has 780,000 or so distinct CDR3 sequences, with about 48% found just once. The sample comprised blood. These receptors came from a man aged 80 or over in good health. The CDR3 runs from the conserved cysteine through the conserved F or W. The D gene is left open where the match is weak.

v_gene: TRBV20-1; d_gene: -; j_gene: TRBJ2-2; CDR3aa: CSARDPPANTGELFF
v_gene: TRBV7-3; d_gene: -; j_gene: TRBJ2-1; CDR3aa: CASSLLGQAVNEQFF
v_gene: TRBV20-1; d_gene: TRBD2; j_gene: TRBJ2-1; CDR3aa: CSAPGSGTGVQFF
v_gene: TRBV7-8; d_gene: -; j_gene: TRBJ2-7; CDR3aa: CASSGRGKYEQYF
v_gene: TRBV5-1; d_gene: TRBD2; j_gene: TRBJ2-3; CDR3aa: CASSPQVLAGTDTQYF
v_gene: TRBV20-1; d_gene: -; j_gene: TRBJ2-6; CDR3aa: CSAPTTGTSGANVLTF
v_gene: TRBV6-1; d_gene: -; j_gene: TRBJ2-7; CDR3aa: CASSEAVIYEQYF
v_gene: TRBV29-1; d_gene: -; j_gene: TRBJ1-3; CDR3aa: CSVESYSGNTIYF
v_gene: TRBV20-1; d_gene: TRBD2; j_gene: TRBJ2-5; CDR3aa: CSAGGTSGFYELYF
v_gene: TRBV6-5; d_gene: TRBD1; j_gene: TRBJ2-6; CDR3aa: CASREQRGPGANVLTF
v_gene: TRBV27; d_gene: -; j_gene: TRBJ1-5; CDR3aa: CARKRNLNNQPQHF
v_gene: TRBV29-1; d_gene: TRBD1; j_gene: TRBJ1-3; CDR3aa: CSVDRGGNTIYF
v_gene: TRBV6-1; d_gene: -; j_gene: TRBJ1-4; CDR3aa: CASAQVRTEKLFF
v_gene: TRBV28; d_gene: -; j_gene: TRBJ2-5; CDR3aa: CATGKTQYF
v_gene: TRBV3-1; d_gene: -; j_gene: TRBJ2-2; CDR3aa: CASSPLGRNTGELFF
v_gene: TRBV20-1; d_gene: -; j_gene: TRBJ2-7; CDR3aa: CSASEEGRNSYEQYF
v_gene: TRBV14; d_gene: TRBD1; j_gene: TRBJ1-5; CDR3aa: CASSHAGGLDQPQHF
v_gene: TRBV10-3; d_gene: -; j_gene: TRBJ2-1; CDR3aa: CAISTDTAYNEQFF
v_gene: TRBV29-1; d_gene: -; j_gene: -; CDR3aa: CSVELARRSSHEQYF
v_gene: TRBV5-1; d_gene: -; j_gene: TRBJ2-7; CDR3aa: CASSAEEGYEQYF
v_gene: TRBV20-1; d_gene: -; j_gene: TRBJ2-3; CDR3aa: CSAAPTDGWDTQYF
v_gene: TRBV20-1; d_gene: TRBD1; j_gene: TRBJ1-1; CDR3aa: CSAPPWDRGDTEAFF
v_gene: TRBV28; d_gene: TRBD1; j_gene: TRBJ1-5; CDR3aa: CASSFWTGGSYNQPQHF
v_gene: TRBV20-1; d_gene: TRBD2; j_gene: TRBJ2-1; CDR3aa: CSASKGLAGYSYNEQFF
v_gene: TRBV7-2; d_gene: TRBD2; j_gene: TRBJ2-7; CDR3aa: CASSLGGGRRSYNEQYF
v_gene: TRBV29-1; d_gene: -; j_gene: TRBJ2-7; CDR3aa: CSAQPGRVNEQYF
v_gene: TRBV28; d_gene: -; j_gene: TRBJ2-2; CDR3aa: CASTYGRRGTGELFF
v_gene: TRBV5-1; d_gene: TRBD2; j_gene: TRBJ2-1; CDR3aa: CASNWLAGHNEQFF
v_gene: TRBV9; d_gene: TRBD2; j_gene: TRBJ2-1; CDR3aa: CASSSASGGYNEQFF
v_gene: TRBV5-5; d_gene: TRBD2; j_gene: TRBJ2-7; CDR3aa: CASSSGLAGGEYF
v_gene: TRBV12-5; d_gene: -; j_gene: TRBJ2-5; CDR3aa: CASGLVQGVSPETQYF